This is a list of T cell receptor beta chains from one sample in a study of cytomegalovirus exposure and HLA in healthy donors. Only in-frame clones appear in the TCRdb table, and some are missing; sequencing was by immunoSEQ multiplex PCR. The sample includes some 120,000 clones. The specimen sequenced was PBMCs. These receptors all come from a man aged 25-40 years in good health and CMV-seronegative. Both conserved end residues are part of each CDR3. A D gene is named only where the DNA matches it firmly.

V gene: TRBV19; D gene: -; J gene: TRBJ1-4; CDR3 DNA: TGTGCCAGTCACTCAGGGGCGCCGAGGAGGATAGCTAATGAAAAACTGTTTTTT; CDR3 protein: CASHSGAPRRIANEKLFF
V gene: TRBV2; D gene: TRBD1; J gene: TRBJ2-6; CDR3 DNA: TGTGCCAGCAGTGAAGGGGGGACAGGGTTGATCCGTGGCTCTGGGGCCAACGTCCTGACTTTC; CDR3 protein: CASSEGGTGLIRGSGANVLTF
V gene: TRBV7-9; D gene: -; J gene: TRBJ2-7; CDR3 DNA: TGTGCCAGCAGTCTCCTTTCCCAGTCCTACGAGCAGTACTTC; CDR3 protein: CASSLLSQSYEQYF
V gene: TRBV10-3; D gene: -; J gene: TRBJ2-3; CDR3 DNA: TGTGCCATCAGTCGGACTCCCCCAAGTGGTGGAGATACGCAGTATTTT; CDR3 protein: CAISRTPPSGGDTQYF
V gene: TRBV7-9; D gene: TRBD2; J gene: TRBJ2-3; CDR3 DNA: TGTGCCAGCAGCGCCGGACTAGCGGGGTCAGATACGCAGTATTTT; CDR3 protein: CASSAGLAGSDTQYF
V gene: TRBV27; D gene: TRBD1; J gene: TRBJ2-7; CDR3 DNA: TGTGCCAGCAGGAAGCTTCCCCGGGACAGGTCCTACGAGCAGTACTTC; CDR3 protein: CASRKLPRDRSYEQYF
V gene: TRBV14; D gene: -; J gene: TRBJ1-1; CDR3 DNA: TGTGCCAGCAGCCAAGAGTTAAACACTGAAGCTTTCTTT; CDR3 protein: CASSQELNTEAFF
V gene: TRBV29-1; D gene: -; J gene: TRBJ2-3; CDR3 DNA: TGCAGCGTTGTGTCGGGGTCTAGCACAGATACGCAGTATTTT; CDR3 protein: CSVVSGSSTDTQYF
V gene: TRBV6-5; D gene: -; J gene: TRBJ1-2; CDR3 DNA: TGTGCCAGCAGTTACGGGACAAAAAGGGGTGGCTACACCTTC; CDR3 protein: CASSYGTKRGGYTF
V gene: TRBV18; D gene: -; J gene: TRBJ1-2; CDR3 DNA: TGTGCCAGCTCACCACAGGGGGAATTGAACTATGGCTACACCTTC; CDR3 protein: CASSPQGELNYGYTF
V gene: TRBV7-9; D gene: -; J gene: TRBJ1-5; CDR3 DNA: TGTGCCAGCAGCTTAAGTCCAGGGAGGATGGGCAATCAGCCCCAGCATTTT; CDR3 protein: CASSLSPGRMGNQPQHF
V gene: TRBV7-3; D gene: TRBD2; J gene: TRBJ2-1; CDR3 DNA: TGTGCCAGCAGCACACTAGCGGCCTCCTACAATGAGCAGTTCTTC; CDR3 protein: CASSTLAASYNEQFF
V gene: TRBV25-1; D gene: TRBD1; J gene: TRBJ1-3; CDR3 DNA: TGTGCCAGCAGTGGTAACAGGGGATTGGGAAACACCATATATTTT; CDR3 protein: CASSGNRGLGNTIYF
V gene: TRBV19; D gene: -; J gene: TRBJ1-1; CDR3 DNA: TGTGCCAGTAGCCTCCTCGACAGACTGAACACTGAAGCTTTCTTT; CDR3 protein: CASSLLDRLNTEAFF
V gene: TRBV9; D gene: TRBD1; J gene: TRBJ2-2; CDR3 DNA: TGTGCCAGCAGCGTCGACAGGGGCGGCACCGGGGAGCTGTTTTTT; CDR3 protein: CASSVDRGGTGELFF
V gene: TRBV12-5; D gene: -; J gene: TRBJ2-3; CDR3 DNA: TGTGCTAGTGCCCCAGGGGGGAGCCGCACAGATACGCAGTATTTT; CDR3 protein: CASAPGGSRTDTQYF
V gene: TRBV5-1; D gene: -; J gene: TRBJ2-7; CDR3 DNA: TGCGCCAGCAGTTTTTCTGGGACATCTTCCTACGAGCAGTACTTC; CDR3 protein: CASSFSGTSSYEQYF
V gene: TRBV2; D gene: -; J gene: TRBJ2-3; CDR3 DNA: TGTGCCAGCAGTGAAGTCCGCCTATCCGCCCCAGATACGCAGTATTTT; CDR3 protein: CASSEVRLSAPDTQYF
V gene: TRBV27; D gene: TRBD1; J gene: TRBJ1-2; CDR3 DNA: TGTGCCAGCGGCAGGGGGCTGGGGTATGGCTACACCTTC; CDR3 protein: CASGRGLGYGYTF
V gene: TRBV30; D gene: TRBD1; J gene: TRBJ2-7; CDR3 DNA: TGTGCCTGGAGCCCACCAACCGGGACAGGGATCTCCTACGAGCAGTACTTC; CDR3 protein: CAWSPPTGTGISYEQYF
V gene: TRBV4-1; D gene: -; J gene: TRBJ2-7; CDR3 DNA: TGCGCCAGCAGCCCCGGGGGTTACGAGCAGTACTTC; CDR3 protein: CASSPGGYEQYF
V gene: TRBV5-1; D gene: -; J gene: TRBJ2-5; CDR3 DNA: TGCGCCAGCAGCTTGGGGTCAGGAGAGACCCAGTACTTC; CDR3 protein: CASSLGSGETQYF
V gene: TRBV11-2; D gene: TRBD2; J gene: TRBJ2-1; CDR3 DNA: TGTGCCAGCAGCTCCGCGGGGCGGGGGTTCTACAATGAGCAGTTCTTC; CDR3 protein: CASSSAGRGFYNEQFF
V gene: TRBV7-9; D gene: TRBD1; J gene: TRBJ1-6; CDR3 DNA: TGTGCCAGCAGCTTAATGACAGGGGGGAATTCACCCCTCCACTTT; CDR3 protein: CASSLMTGGNSPLHF